Each of the 15 T cell receptor beta chains below was sequenced from the same sample in a study of Graves' ophthalmopathy and Graves' hyperthyroidism (dated by TCRdb to about 2018). Sequenced on an Illumina HiSeq 2000. For repertoire sequencing, TCR beta CDR3 regions were amplified from RNA transcripts. HTBI primers and the Qiagen OneStep RT-PCR kit were used in a first-round RT-PCR, which was followed by a second-round multiplex PCR, size selection and purification. Starting from the raw public reads, TCRdb applied fastp trimming at Q25, assembled clones with MiXCR and retained in-frame beta chains. Each entry is one CDR3 protein sequence, shown with its most common DNA and genes. Within this sample are roughly 500,000 distinct CDR3 sequences, with about 15% of them counted one time only. 8% to 10% of the sample goes to the ten largest clones. The sequenced sample was blood. These receptor sequences come from a woman in her 30s with Graves' ophthalmopathy. Donor details come from another sample of the same person, matched by shared clones.

This clonotype was counted many times. This rearrangement joins TRBV7-6 to TRBJ2-6, with 8 bases identical to TRBD2. The CDR3 has 19 residues. Germline trimming cut 1 base from V and 4 bases from J; bases unmatched to any gene: 12. CDR1 and CDR2 (germline): SGHVS, FNYEAQ. The chain's CDR3 is CASSLVLGGGLHGANVLTF. The CDR3 DNA reads TGTGCCAGCAGCTTAGTCTTAGGCGGGGGGCTGCACGGGGCCAACGTCCTGACTTTC.

This clonotype was found many times. The V call is TRBV12-3 or TRBV12-4, the J call TRBJ1-2; no clear D gene. V dropped 3 bases and J dropped 5 bases, with 13 bases sitting between them. CDR3 length equals 14 residues. Here the CDR3 DNA reads TGTGCCAGCAGTTTTCGGCCGGACGGTTATGGCTACACCTTC. Its translation is CASSFRPDGYGYTF.

The chain has TRBV4-1 and TRBJ2-1; the match to TRBD2 covers 8 bases. The CDR3 covers 16 residues. Germline loops: CDR1 MGHRA, CDR2 YSYEKL. Trimming removed 8 bases from V and 8 bases from J; junction bases left unmatched: 17. The CDR3: CASRSTSGLGLHEQFF. CDR3 in DNA: TGCGCCAGCCGAAGTACCTCGGGACTAGGGCTACATGAGCAGTTCTTC.

The chain recombines TRBV7-3 with TRBJ1-3; no clear D gene. Germline V gives CDR1 SGHTA, CDR2 FQGTGA. The CDR3 spans 20 residues. V lost 1 base and J lost 0, with 22 bases in between. CDR3 sequence: CASSLNGRAGAGPSGNTIYF. CDR3 sequence (DNA): TGTGCCAGCAGCTTAAATGGGCGCGCAGGAGCCGGGCCCTCTGGAAACACCATATATTTT.

Many counts were recorded for this clonotype. The chain links TRBV6-5 to TRBJ2-5, with D perhaps matching TRBD1 (6 bases). Germline loops: CDR1 MNHEY, CDR2 SVGAGI. V dropped 7 bases and J dropped 3 bases, with 12 bases sitting between them. The CDR3 consists of 13 residues. The CDR3 spells CASTAGAKETQYF. The CDR3 nucleotides read TGTGCCAGCACGGCAGGGGCTAAAGAGACCCAGTACTTC.

This clonotype was seen only a few times. The rearrangement joins TRBV28 to TRBJ1-6; D not certain. In germline, CDR1 is MDHEN, CDR2 SYDVKM. With 6 bases removed from V and 7 bases from J, the gap between germline ends came to 7 bases. CDR3 length equals 12 residues. This CDR3 reads CASSYSNSPLHF. In DNA, the CDR3 is TGTGCCAGCAGCTACAGCAATTCACCCCTCCACTTT.

At least ten counts were recorded for this clonotype. This chain joins TRBV5-1 and TRBJ1-2; D ambiguous. Trimming removed 4 bases from V and 3 bases from J, with 10 bases in between. CDR1 and CDR2 (germline): SGHRS, YFSETQ. The CDR3 is 13 residues long. The CDR3 coding sequence is TGCGCCAGCAGCCCCACACGGCACTATGGCTACACCTTC. Protein product: CASSPTRHYGYTF.

This clonotype showed up many times. The chain uses TRBV20-1 and TRBJ1-6; D is perhaps TRBD1 (6 bases). The CDR3 contains 15 residues. The germline V and J ends were trimmed by 3 bases and 10 bases, with 19 bases remaining between them. Germline CDR1 and CDR2: DFQATT and SNEGSKA (reference sequence). The CDR3 DNA reads as TGCAGTGCTAGGGAACAGGGTAAAAGGGCCTCACCCCTCCACTTT. Encoded protein: CSAREQGKRASPLHF.

About this clonotype: This may arise from a read error, as a much more abundant clone is one base away. The genes are TRBV28 and TRBJ1-5, with no clear D. The length of the CDR3 is 13 residues. Germline-derived CDR1 and CDR2 are MDHEN and SYDVKM. The CDR3 sequence is CSSRSSGGQPQHF. Written as DNA, the CDR3 is TGTTCCAGCAGGTCCTCCGGAGGCCAGCCCCAGCATTTT.

As for this clonotype: A read error is possible here, since a much larger clone lies one base away. The chain carries TRBV28 and TRBJ1-2, with D possibly matching TRBD1 (5 bases). Germline V CDR1 and CDR2: MDHEN, SYDVKM. The CDR3 is 14 residues long. DNA for the CDR3: TGTGCCATCAGTTTAGAGGGACCAAACTATGGCAACACCTTC. Protein: CAISLEGPNYGNTF.

This clonotype was seen at least ten times. The chain joins TRBV7-2 to TRBJ1-2; 8 bases map to TRBD1. Germline V gene lookup returns CDR1 SGHTA and CDR2 FQGNSA. V shed 1 base, J shed 6 bases, and the junction held 7 bases outside the gene matches. There are 15 residues in the CDR3. The CDR3 DNA sequence: TGTGCCAGCAGCTTAGAAGCTGGACAGGGTAATGGCTACACCTTC. Residues: CASSLEAGQGNGYTF.

Only a few counts were recorded for this clonotype. This sequence joins TRBV28 and TRBJ1-6; weak D call: TRBD1 (5 bases). The CDR3 sequence is 13 residues long. Germline V gene sequence: CDR1 MDHEN, CDR2 SYDVKM. With 2 bases removed from V and 6 bases from J, the gap between germline ends came to 5 bases. CDR3 in DNA: TGTGCCAGCAGTTTAGACAGTAATTCACCCCTCCACTTT. Translating it yields CASSLDSNSPLHF.

In this sample, this clonotype turned up many times. The rearrangement joins TRBV10-1 to TRBJ2-2; no firm D call. V was clipped by 8 bases and J by 4 bases, with 14 bases between them. The CDR3 is made up of 14 amino acids. Germline assignment: CDR1 WNHNN and CDR2 SYGVQD (reference sequence). CDR3 nucleotide sequence: TGCGCCAGCTCAGAGTTCCTGGGCACCGGGGAGCTGTTTTTT. Its translation is CASSEFLGTGELFF.

This clonotype was seen many times. The rearrangement joins TRBV15 to TRBJ2-5, with 8 bases fitting TRBD1. This CDR3 is 14 amino acids long. V lost 8 bases and J lost 5; bases outside the gene matches: 10. The V gene's germline CDR1 is LNHNV and CDR2 YYDKDF (reference sequence). CDR3 nucleotides: TGTGCCACCGGCCGGACAGGGTTTAGGGAGACCCAGTACTTC. This codes for CATGRTGFRETQYF. Filled out from reference TRBV15 and TRBJ2-5, the complete variable domain reads DAMVIQNPRYQVTQFGKPVTLSCSQTLNHNVMYWYQQKSSQAPKLLFHYYDKDFNNEADTPDNFQSRRPNTSFCFLDIRSPGLGDTAMYLCATGRTGFRETQYFGPGTRLLVL.

This clonotype showed up many times. The gene calls are TRBV12-5 and TRBJ1-2; D call uncertain. This CDR3 has 12 amino acids. The V end was cut by 6 bases, the J end by 1 base, with 6 bases between. Germline V gene lookup returns CDR1 LGHNT and CDR2 FRNRAP. CDR3 coding DNA: TGTGCTAGTGGACACAGTAACTATGGCTACACCTTC. It is translated as CASGHSNYGYTF.